Shown below are 9 T cell receptor beta chains from a single sample sequenced in a study of T cells in Graves' hyperthyroidism and ophthalmopathy. RNA transcripts provided the source from which TCR beta CDR3 regions were amplified. The HTBI primer set served for first-round RT-PCR of the TCR CDR3. TCRdb reprocessed the multiplex PCR reads with MiXCR, giving one entry per CDR3 protein. The table includes under 350,000 distinct CDR3 sequences, about 18% detected once. The source material was blood. The receptors were gathered from an older woman with Graves' ophthalmopathy.

This clonotype was seen only a few times. The rearrangement joins TRBV25-1 to TRBJ2-3; D not resolved. Germline CDR1 is MGHDK and CDR2 is SYGVNS. Between the trimmed V and J ends, which lost 3 bases and 4 bases, there was a span of 11 bases. CDR3 length: 14 amino acids. CDR3 residues: CASSDIVVSDTQYF. Here the CDR3 DNA reads TGTGCCAGCAGTGATATAGTGGTTTCAGATACGCAGTATTTT.

Ten or more counts support this clonotype. An end of the junction does not agree with germline; a read error may underlie this. The chain carries TRBV7-7 and TRBJ2-1, with 7 bases lining up with TRBD1. Germline V gives CDR1 SSHAT, CDR2 FNYEAQ (reference sequence). This CDR3 is built from 13 residues. DNA for the CDR3: TGTGCTAGCAGCCCGAGGTCAGGGGGTGAGCAGTTCTTC. Its protein product is CASSPRSGGEQFF. Full variable domain (outside the CDR3, taken from reference TRBV7-7 and TRBJ2-1): GAGVSQSPRYKVTKRGQDVTLRCDPISSHATLYWYQQALGQGPEFLTYFNYEAQPDKSGLPSDRFSAERPEGSISTLTIQRTEQRDSAMYRCASSPRSGGEQFFGPGTRLTVL.

This clonotype occurred once. V gene TRBV19 combines with J gene TRBJ1-5, with 7 bases fitting TRBD1. The CDR3 has 15 residues. Germline CDR1 is LNHDA and CDR2 is SQIVND (reference sequence). After removal of 7 bases from V and 5 bases from J, the junction contained 11 bases not matched to a gene. The CDR3 reads CASTQLGQGDQPQHF. For the CDR3, the DNA is TGTGCCAGTACCCAACTGGGCCAGGGGGATCAGCCCCAGCATTTT.

The sample holds many counts of this clonotype. The chain has TRBV12-3 or TRBV12-4 and TRBJ2-5, with 7 bases identical to TRBD1. The CDR3 runs to 13 residues. Trimming took 6 bases from V and 3 from J; bases not matched to a gene: 4. The CDR3 DNA sequence: TGTGCCAGCAGCCGGGACAGCAAAGAGACCCAGTACTTC. Translating gives CASSRDSKETQYF.

The chain recombines TRBV4-2 with TRBJ1-5, with D maybe TRBD1 (5 bases). Per germline, CDR1 LGHNA and CDR2 YNFKEQ. The CDR3 totals 14 residues. V was trimmed by 0 bases and J by 2 bases, leaving 5 bases between them. DNA for the CDR3: TGTGCCAGCAGCCAAGAGACAGGCAATCAGCCCCAGCATTTT. Translated: CASSQETGNQPQHF.

The chain carries TRBV6-1 and TRBJ2-1, with D maybe TRBD1 (5 bases). The CDR3 is 12 residues long. Trimming cost V 6 bases and J 10 bases, with 13 bases left between them. The germline V gene encodes CDR1 MNHNS and CDR2 SASEGT. CDR3 protein: CASRKRTTEQFF. Here the CDR3 DNA reads TGTGCCAGCAGGAAGAGGACAACCGAGCAGTTCTTC.

V usage is TRBV4-2 and J usage is TRBJ1-3, with 7 bases lining up with TRBD1. The CDR3 has 15 amino acids. Unmatched junction bases numbered 7, after V lost 4 bases and J lost 4 bases. Germline values: CDR1 LGHNA, CDR2 YNFKEQ. The CDR3 loop reads CASSRQGVDGNTIYF. The CDR3 DNA reads TGTGCCAGCAGCCGACAGGGTGTCGACGGAAACACCATATATTTT.

This clonotype has ten or more counts. The genes are TRBV7-3 and TRBJ2-2, with D unclear. With 1 base removed from V and 2 bases from J, the gap between germline ends came to 17 bases. This CDR3 region has 18 residues. The germline V gene encodes CDR1 SGHTA and CDR2 FQGTGA. The DNA of the CDR3 is TGTGCCAGCAGCTTAAATATCGACCGACTCGCCAACACCGGGGAGCTGTTTTTT. Translation gives CASSLNIDRLANTGELFF.

Comments on this clonotype: A much larger clone sits a single nucleotide away, making a read error possible. The chain employs TRBV7-9 and TRBJ1-1; unclear D gene. There are 12 residues in the CDR3. Germline V CDR1 and CDR2: SEHNR, FQNEAQ (reference sequence). Trimming shortened V by 0 bases and J by 3 bases, and 2 bases separated the two germline ends. CDR3 in DNA: TGTGCCAGCAGCTTAGCCTACACTGAAGCTTTCTTT. Translation gives CASSLAYTEAFF. Full variable domain (remainder filled in from reference TRBV7-9 and TRBJ1-1): DTGVSQNPRHKITKRGQNVTFRCDPISEHNRLYWYRQTLGQGPEFLTYFQNEAQLEKSRLLSDRFSAERPKGSFSTLEIQRTEQGDSAMYLCASSLAYTEAFFGQGTRLTVV.